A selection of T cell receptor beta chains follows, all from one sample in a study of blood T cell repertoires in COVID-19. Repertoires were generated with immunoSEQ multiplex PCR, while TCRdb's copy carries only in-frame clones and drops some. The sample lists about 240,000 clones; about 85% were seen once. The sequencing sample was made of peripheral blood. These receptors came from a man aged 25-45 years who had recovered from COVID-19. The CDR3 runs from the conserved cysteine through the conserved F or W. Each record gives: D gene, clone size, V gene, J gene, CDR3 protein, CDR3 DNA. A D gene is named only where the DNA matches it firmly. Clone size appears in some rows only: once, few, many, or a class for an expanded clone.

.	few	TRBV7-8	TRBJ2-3	CASSNNPGGTDTQYF	TGTGCCAGCAGCAATAACCCGGGGGGCACAGATACGCAGTATTTT
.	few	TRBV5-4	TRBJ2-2	CASSLGQSPNTGELFF	TGTGCCAGCAGCCTAGGACAGAGTCCGAACACCGGGGAGCTGTTTTTT
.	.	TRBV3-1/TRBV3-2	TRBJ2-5	CASSPSPGVQETQYF	TGTGCCAGCAGCCCGAGCCCCGGGGTCCAAGAGACCCAGTACTTC
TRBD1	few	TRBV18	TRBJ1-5	CASGQGGNQPQHF	TGTGCCAGCGGACAGGGTGGAAATCAGCCCCAGCATTTT
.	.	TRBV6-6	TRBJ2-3	CAILRGDTQYF	TGTGCCATCCTAAGGGGAGATACGCAGTATTTT
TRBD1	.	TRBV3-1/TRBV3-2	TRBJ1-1	CASRPRRGLMNTEAFF	TGTGCCAGCAGGCCACGCAGGGGGCTCATGAACACTGAAGCTTTCTTT
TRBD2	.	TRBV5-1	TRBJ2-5	CASSLVGTSGIQETQYF	TGCGCCAGCAGCTTGGTAGGGACTAGCGGAATCCAAGAGACCCAGTACTTC
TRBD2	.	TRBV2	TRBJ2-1	CASSTAGYNEQFF	TGTGCCAGCAGCACAGCGGGGTACAATGAGCAGTTCTTC
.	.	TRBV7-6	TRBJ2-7	CASSLWQGFSYEQYF	TGTGCCAGCAGCTTGTGGCAGGGTTTCTCCTACGAGCAGTACTTC
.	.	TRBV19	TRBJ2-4	CASTRNIQYF	TGTGCCAGTACTAGGAACATTCAGTACTTC
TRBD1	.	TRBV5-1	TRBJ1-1	CASSAGQANTEAFF	TGCGCCAGCAGCGCGGGACAGGCGAACACTGAAGCTTTCTTT
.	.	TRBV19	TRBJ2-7	CASNPPEGECYEQYF	TGTGCCAGTAATCCCCCGGAGGGCGAATGCTACGAGCAGTACTTC
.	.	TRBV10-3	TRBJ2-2	CAISERRGTGELFF	TGTGCCATCAGTGAGAGGCGGGGCACCGGGGAGCTGTTTTTT
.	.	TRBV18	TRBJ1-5	CASSPEVWDQPQHF	TGTGCCAGCTCACCAGAGGTCTGGGATCAGCCCCAGCATTTT
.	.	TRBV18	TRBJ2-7	CASSPFPGQGGYEQYF	TGTGCCAGCTCACCATTCCCCGGCCAGGGGGGATACGAGCAGTACTTC
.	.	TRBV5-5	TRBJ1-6	CASSPYSLGSPLHF	TGTGCCAGCAGCCCGTACAGTCTCGGATCACCCCTCCACTTT
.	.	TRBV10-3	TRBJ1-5	CAISSMTGPGQPQHF	TGTGCCATCAGTTCGATGACAGGCCCCGGTCAGCCCCAGCATTTT
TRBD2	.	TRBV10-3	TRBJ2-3	CAISSSGGTDTQYF	TGTGCCATCAGTTCTAGCGGGGGAACAGATACGCAGTATTTT
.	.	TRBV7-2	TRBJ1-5	CASSLGRAGDQPQHF	TGTGCCAGCAGCTTAGGGAGGGCCGGAGATCAGCCCCAGCATTTT
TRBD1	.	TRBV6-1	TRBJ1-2	CASSEDGQGSYGYTF	TGTGCCAGCAGTGAAGACGGACAGGGAAGCTATGGCTACACCTTC
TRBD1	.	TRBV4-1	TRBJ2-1	CASSHKPGQMNNEQFF	TGCGCCAGCAGCCATAAACCGGGACAGATGAACAATGAGCAGTTCTTC
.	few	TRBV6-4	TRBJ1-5	CASSDRSLVSALRPPQHF	TGTGCCAGCAGTGACCGCTCCCTTGTAAGCGCCCTGCGGCCGCCCCAGCATTTT
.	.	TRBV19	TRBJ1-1	CASSINGVNTEAFF	TGTGCCAGTAGTATCAACGGAGTGAACACTGAAGCTTTCTTT
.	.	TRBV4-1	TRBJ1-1	CASSQAGGYPEAFF	TGCGCCAGCAGCCAGGCGGGGGGTTACCCTGAAGCTTTCTTT
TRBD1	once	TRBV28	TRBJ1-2	CASTQGGYYGYTF	TGTGCCAGCACCCAAGGGGGCTACTATGGCTACACCTTC
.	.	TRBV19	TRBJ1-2	CASSMAGSDGYTF	TGTGCCAGTAGTATGGCAGGGTCCGATGGCTACACCTTC
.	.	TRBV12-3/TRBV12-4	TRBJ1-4	CASSFLGEEKLFF	TGTGCCAGCAGTTTTCTCGGAGAAGAAAAACTGTTTTTT
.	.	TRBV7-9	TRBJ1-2	CASSLGNRVETYGYTF	TGTGCCAGCAGCTTAGGGAACAGGGTGGAAACCTATGGCTACACCTTC
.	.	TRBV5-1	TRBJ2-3	CASSLVVSRYTDTQYF	TGCGCCAGCAGCTTAGTGGTCTCTCGGTACACAGATACGCAGTATTTT
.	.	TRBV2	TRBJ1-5	CASSEVRGNQPQHF	TGTGCCAGCAGTGAGGTAAGGGGTAATCAGCCCCAGCATTTT
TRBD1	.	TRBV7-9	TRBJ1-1	CASSAWDSMNTEAFF	TGTGCCAGCAGCGCCTGGGACAGCATGAACACTGAAGCTTTCTTT
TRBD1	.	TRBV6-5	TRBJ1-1	CASSPGTANTEAFF	TGTGCCAGCAGTCCAGGGACAGCAAACACTGAAGCTTTCTTT
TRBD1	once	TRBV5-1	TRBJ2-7	CASSFRTGDLSYEQYF	TGCGCCAGCAGCTTCAGGACAGGGGACCTCTCCTACGAGCAGTACTTC
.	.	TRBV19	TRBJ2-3	CASNTGSDTQYF	TGTGCCAGTAACACAGGCTCGGATACGCAGTATTTT